Below, one TCR beta chain is given with its context. Its target is unknown. Sequenced by immunoSEQ multiplex PCR; TCRdb stores in-frame clones only, minus some. This sample has around 99,000 clones; less than 95% occur once, and the top ten carry roughly 1.1%. This entry is derived from a study of OX40 agonist ivuxolimab in advanced cancers. Turning to the study itself: Every 2 weeks, patients got intravenous ivuxolimab at one of six dose levels (0.01-10 mg/kg).

Overall study findings and caveats: At 0.1 to 3.0 mg/kg and by week 6, CD4+ and CD8+ T cells in the blood had expanded clonally. Among the lowest peripheral clonal expansion occurred in 0.1-3.0 mg/kg partial responders.

The CDR3 runs to 14 residues. V shed 8 bases and J shed 5 bases, with 16 bases lying between them. Germline lookup yields CDR1 LNHDA and CDR2 SQIVND (reference sequence). The cohort excluded patients with autoimmune disease history or systemic immunosuppression. Source: CD4+ or CD8+ T cells sorted from blood, taken in a trial of the OX40 agonist ivuxolimab. This sequence joins TRBV19 and TRBJ2-1; D is perhaps TRBD2 (6 bases). This receptor was obtained from an adult with an advanced solid tumor such as melanoma, head and neck, liver or kidney cancer. This CDR3 is CASLKEGTNNEQFF. In nucleotides, the CDR3 is TGTGCCAGTCTCAAGGAGGGTACCAACAATGAGCAGTTCTTC.